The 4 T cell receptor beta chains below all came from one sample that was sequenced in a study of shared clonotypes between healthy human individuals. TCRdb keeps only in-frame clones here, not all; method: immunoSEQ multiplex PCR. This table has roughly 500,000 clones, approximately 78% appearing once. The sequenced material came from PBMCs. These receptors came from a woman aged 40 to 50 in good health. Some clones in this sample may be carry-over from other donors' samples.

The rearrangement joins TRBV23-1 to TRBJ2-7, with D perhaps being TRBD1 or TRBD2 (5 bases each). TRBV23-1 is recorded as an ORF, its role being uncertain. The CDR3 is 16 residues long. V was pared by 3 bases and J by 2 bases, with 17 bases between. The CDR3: CASSQPPERGPYEQYF. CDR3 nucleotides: TGCGCCAGCAGTCAGCCCCCCGAAAGGGGACCCTACGAGCAGTACTTC.

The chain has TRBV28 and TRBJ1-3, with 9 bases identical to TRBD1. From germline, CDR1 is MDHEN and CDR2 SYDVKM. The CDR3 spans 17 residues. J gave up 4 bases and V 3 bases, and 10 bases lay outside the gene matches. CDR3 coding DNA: TGTGCCAGCAGTTTCTTTGATCACAGGGGGCTAGGAAACACCATATATTTT. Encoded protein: CASSFFDHRGLGNTIYF.

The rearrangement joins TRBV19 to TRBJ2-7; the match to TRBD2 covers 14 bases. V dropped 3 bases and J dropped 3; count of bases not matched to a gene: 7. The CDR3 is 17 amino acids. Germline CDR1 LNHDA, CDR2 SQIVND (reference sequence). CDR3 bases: TGTGCCAGTAGTATGAAGGTCGGGACTAGCGGGAGCTACGAGCAGTACTTC. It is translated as CASSMKVGTSGSYEQYF.

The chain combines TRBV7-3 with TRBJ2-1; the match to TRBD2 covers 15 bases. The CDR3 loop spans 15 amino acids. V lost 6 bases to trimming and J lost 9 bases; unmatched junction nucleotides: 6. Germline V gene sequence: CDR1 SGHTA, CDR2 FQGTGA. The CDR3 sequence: CASSAGLAGGGEQFF. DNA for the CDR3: TGTGCCAGCAGTGCGGGACTAGCGGGAGGTGGTGAGCAGTTCTTC. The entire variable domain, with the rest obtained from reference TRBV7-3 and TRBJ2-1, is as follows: GAGVSQTPSNKVTEKGKYVELRCDPISGHTALYWYRQSLGQGPEFLIYFQGTGAADDSGLPNDRFFAVRPEGSVSTLKIQRTERGDSAVYLCASSAGLAGGGEQFFGPGTRLTVL.